The clone carrying this T cell receptor beta chain was recorded a few times. TCRdb used MiXCR to reprocess the 5' RACE reads, holding one entry per CDR3 protein. Found here are more than 110,000 distinct CDR3 sequences, 7% to 9% of them singletons; the top ten hold roughly 8%. This sample was included in a study of CD8 T cells in ankylosing spondylitis. This receptor was obtained from a male donor with ankylosing spondylitis. Sequencing was performed on synovial fluid, either unsorted or a sorted T cell fraction (not recorded which).

CDR3 sequence (DNA): TGCGCCAGCAGCCAAGATATTAGGGCCTACGAGCAGTACTTC. This encodes CASSQDIRAYEQYF. This sequence joins TRBV4-3 and TRBJ2-7; D unclear. Trimming took off 0 bases at V and 2 bases at J, with 8 bases between the two ends. This CDR3 is built from 14 residues. Germline V gives CDR1 LGHNA, CDR2 YSLEER.